These 30 T cell receptor beta chains came from one sample sequenced in a study of cytomegalovirus exposure and HLA in healthy donors. The primer mix had 60 Vbeta and 13 Jbeta primers. Assay used: immunoSEQ multiplex PCR; TCRdb lists only in-frame clones, some missing. The repertoire has 210,000 or so clones, around 80% of them found once; the top ten carry less than 0.6%. Source material: PBMCs. These receptors were collected from a boy aged 10-17 years in good health and CMV-seronegative.

V gene TRBV5-6 combines with J gene TRBJ2-7; D unresolved. The CDR3 runs to 14 residues. Germline V gene sequence: CDR1 SGHDT, CDR2 YYEEEE. V was shortened by 4 bases and J by 6 bases, with 17 bases between the two germline ends. CDR3: CASSTASAVPEQYF. The DNA of the CDR3 is TGTGCCAGCAGCACTGCCAGCGCAGTCCCCGAGCAGTACTTC. Variable domain in full (rest from reference TRBV5-6 and TRBJ2-7): DAGVTQSPTHLIKTRGQQVTLRCSPKSGHDTVSWYQQALGQGPQFIFQYYEEEERQRGNFPDRFSGHQFPNYSSELNVNALLLGDSALYLCASSTASAVPEQYFGPGTRLTVT.

Note on this clone: One junction end does not reproduce the germline sequence, and a read error may be involved. This chain connects TRBV6-1 to TRBJ2-3; 8 nucleotides match TRBD2. Germline CDR1 MNHNS, CDR2 SASEGT. The CDR3 covers 12 residues. The CDR3 DNA reads as TGTGCCAGCAGTGAACTCCTAGCGGGCGGTGATTTT. It encodes CASSELLAGGDF.

The rearrangement uses TRBV19 and TRBJ2-1; 10 nucleotides align to TRBD2. Trimming at V came to 4 bases and at J to 2 bases, leaving 8 bases not matched to a gene. The CDR3 is 17 residues long. Per the germline V gene, CDR1 is LNHDA and CDR2 is SQIVND (reference sequence). The CDR3 DNA follows: TGTGCCAGTAGTACCTTAGCGGGAGGCCTTACCTACAATGAGCAGTTCTTC. Protein sequence: CASSTLAGGLTYNEQFF. Using reference TRBV19 and TRBJ2-1 for the parts outside the CDR3, the full variable domain is DGGITQSPKYLFRKEGQNVTLSCEQNLNHDAMYWYRQDPGQGLRLIYYSQIVNDFQKGDIAEGYSVSREKKESFPLTVTSAQKNPTAFYLCASSTLAGGLTYNEQFFGPGTRLTVL.

The chain is built from TRBV7-9 and TRBJ1-2, with D maybe TRBD1 (5 bases). The germline V gene has CDR1 SEHNR and CDR2 FQNEAQ (reference sequence). Trimming stripped 7 bases from V and 4 bases from J, with 19 bases between. The CDR3 has 15 amino acids. The CDR3 nucleotides read TGTGCCAGCAAACCGATGGGGCAGGGAGGCTATGGCTACACCTTC. It encodes CASKPMGQGGYGYTF.

This clone was found a few times. The chain uses TRBV7-6 and TRBJ2-6; D remains ambiguous. V was trimmed by 1 base and J by 0 bases, leaving 13 bases between them. Germline V gives CDR1 SGHVS, CDR2 FNYEAQ. The CDR3 covers 18 residues. CDR3 amino acids: CASSLDPFFSSGANVLTF. As DNA, the CDR3 is TGTGCCAGCAGCTTAGACCCTTTTTTTAGCTCTGGGGCCAACGTCCTGACTTTC. Full variable domain (remainder filled in from reference TRBV7-6 and TRBJ2-6): GAGVSQSPRYKVTKRGQDVALRCDPISGHVSLYWYRQALGQGPEFLTYFNYEAQQDKSGLPNDRFSAERPEGSISTLTIQRTEQRDSAMYRCASSLDPFFSSGANVLTFGAGSRLTVL.

V gene TRBV11-3 combines with J gene TRBJ2-1, with 12 bases lining up with TRBD2. V lost 5 bases to trimming and J lost 2 bases; unmatched junction nucleotides: 7. CDR1 is SGHNT and CDR2 is YENEEA in the germline V gene. The CDR3 is made up of 17 amino acids. The CDR3 DNA reads TGTGCCAGCAGCCCCCAACTAGCGGGAGGACCCTACAATGAGCAGTTCTTC. Its translation is CASSPQLAGGPYNEQFF.

The chain is built from TRBV30 and TRBJ1-6; D not certain. V lost 1 base, J lost 7 bases, and 8 bases lay in between. Per the germline V gene, CDR1 is GTSNPN and CDR2 is SVGIG (reference sequence). The CDR3 length is 13 residues. The CDR3 sequence is CAWSEEGNSPLHF. The CDR3 DNA reads as TGTGCCTGGAGTGAAGAGGGCAATTCACCCCTCCACTTT. Full variable domain (remainder filled in from reference TRBV30 and TRBJ1-6): SQTIHQWPATLVQPVGSPLSLECTVEGTSNPNLYWYRQAAGRGLQLLFYSVGIGQISSEVPQNLSASRPQDRQFILSSKKLLLSDSGFYLCAWSEEGNSPLHFGNGTRLTVT.

Regarding this clone: Within the sample, other DNA sequences also encode this same CDR3. The CDR3 is CASSLAGGSTDTQYF. For the CDR3, the DNA is TGTGCCAGCAGCTTAGCGGGGGGGAGCACAGATACGCAGTATTTT. The V gene is TRBV7-3, the J gene TRBJ2-3; 9 nucleotides align to TRBD2. J was trimmed by 0 bases and V by 2 bases; bases with no gene match: 0. This CDR3 comprises 15 residues. Germline CDR1 reads SGHTA; CDR2 reads FQGTGA.

The chain joins TRBV6-1 to TRBJ1-1, with 7 bases lining up with TRBD1. Germline V gives CDR1 MNHNS, CDR2 SASEGT. The J segment lost 2 bases and the V segment lost 6 bases, leaving 9 bases of the junction unmatched. The CDR3 is 15 residues long. The CDR3, as DNA: TGTGCCAGCAGGGTATTAGGGACAGCTAACACTGAAGCTTTCTTT. Its translation: CASRVLGTANTEAFF.

The chain joins TRBV7-8 to TRBJ2-5; 7 bases fit TRBD1. The CDR3 contains 14 residues. Germline lookup yields CDR1 SGHVS and CDR2 FQNEAQ. V lost 3 bases and J lost 3; bases outside the gene matches: 4. CDR3 loop: CASSFTGAKETQYF. Here the CDR3 DNA reads TGTGCCAGCAGCTTTACAGGGGCCAAAGAGACCCAGTACTTC.

V is TRBV11-3 and J is TRBJ1-4; the match to TRBD1 covers 8 bases. CDR1 and CDR2 (germline): SGHNT, YENEEA. The CDR3 covers 13 residues. Trimming took 6 bases from V and 4 from J; bases not matched to a gene: 1. This chain's CDR3 is CASRTGDNEKLFF. In DNA, the CDR3 is TGTGCCAGCAGGACAGGGGATAATGAAAAACTGTTTTTT. The whole variable domain, filled in from reference TRBV11-3 and TRBJ1-4, reads EAGVVQSPRYKIIEKKQPVAFWCNPISGHNTLYWYLQNLGQGPELLIRYENEEAVDDSQLPKDRFSAERLKGVDSTLKIQPAELGDSAVYLCASRTGDNEKLFFGSGTQLSVL.

The chain recombines TRBV6-1 with TRBJ1-1; D is ambiguous. From germline, CDR1 is MNHNS and CDR2 SASEGT. The V and J ends lost 3 bases and 4 bases respectively, with 12 bases between them. The CDR3 spans 14 residues. This CDR3 is CASSDGLPSTEAFF. CDR3 nucleotide sequence: TGTGCCAGCAGTGATGGTCTTCCGAGCACTGAAGCTTTCTTT.

The gene calls are TRBV7-9 and TRBJ2-5; TRBD2 might be the D (6 bases). Trimming took 1 base from V and 3 from J, leaving 12 bases between them. This CDR3 region has 15 residues. Germline lookup yields CDR1 SEHNR and CDR2 FQNEAQ (reference sequence). CDR3 residues: CASSLGRAPKETQYF. CDR3 in DNA: TGTGCCAGCAGCTTAGGGAGGGCCCCCAAAGAGACCCAGTACTTC.

The chain uses TRBV7-8 and TRBJ2-3, with 11 bases fitting TRBD2. V trimming: 5 bases; J trimming: 0 bases; junction bases outside the gene matches: 19. The CDR3 is 21 amino acids. CDR1 and CDR2 (germline): SGHVS, FQNEAQ. CDR3 bases: TGTGCCAGCAGCACCGATAGCGGGAGGGCAGCGGCGAAGAAAAGCACAGATACGCAGTATTTT. As protein: CASSTDSGRAAAKKSTDTQYF.

The chain is built from TRBV7-8 and TRBJ1-2; 7 bases fit TRBD1. Trimming took 5 bases from V and 2 from J; bases not matched to a gene: 2. This CDR3 is built from 13 residues. The germline V gene has CDR1 SGHVS and CDR2 FQNEAQ. The CDR3: CASSDRANYGYTF. CDR3 in DNA: TGTGCCAGCAGCGACAGGGCGAACTATGGCTACACCTTC.

The chain couples TRBV4-1 to TRBJ2-4; TRBD1 aligns across 9 bases. CDR3 size: 14 residues. In germline, CDR1 is MGHRA, CDR2 YSYEKL. V lost 3 bases to trimming and J lost 13 bases; unmatched junction nucleotides: 10. The CDR3 sequence is CASSHPAGGQGQYF. CDR3 nucleotides: TGCGCCAGCAGCCACCCAGCGGGTGGACAGGGGCAGTACTTC.

CDR3 amino acids: CASSLGTDFNYGYTF. For the CDR3, the DNA is TGTGCCAGCAGCTTAGGGACAGATTTTAACTATGGCTACACCTTC. This chain connects TRBV7-9 to TRBJ1-2, with D maybe TRBD1 (6 bases). The CDR3 is made up of 15 amino acids. The V gene's germline CDR1 is SEHNR and CDR2 FQNEAQ (reference sequence). Deletions cut 1 base from V and 1 base from J, with 10 bases between. Based on the CDR3 plus reference TRBV7-9 and TRBJ1-2, the full variable domain is DTGVSQNPRHKITKRGQNVTFRCDPISEHNRLYWYRQTLGQGPEFLTYFQNEAQLEKSRLLSDRFSAERPKGSFSTLEIQRTEQGDSAMYLCASSLGTDFNYGYTFGSGTRLTVV.

This chain uses TRBV27 with TRBJ2-3; a weak D match, TRBD2 (6 bases). V shed 6 bases and J shed 2 bases, with 12 bases lying between them. The germline CDR1 and CDR2 sequences are MNHEY and SMNVEV (reference sequence). The CDR3 spans 14 residues. The CDR3, as DNA: TGTGCCAGCAGAACGGGAGTATTCACAGATACGCAGTATTTT. Its protein is CASRTGVFTDTQYF.

This chain uses TRBV5-1 with TRBJ1-2, with D possibly matching TRBD1 (5 bases). Germline loops: CDR1 SGHRS, CDR2 YFSETQ. This CDR3 region has 13 residues. V lost 1 base and J 8 bases, leaving 12 bases between the germline ends. The CDR3 protein is CASSLYGEGGYTF. The CDR3 nucleotides are TGCGCCAGCAGCTTGTACGGGGAGGGGGGCTACACCTTC.

The rearrangement links TRBV11-3 to TRBJ1-3; D is unclear. The CDR3 loop spans 14 amino acids. Germline CDR1 reads SGHNT; CDR2 reads YENEEA. V was cut by 3 bases and J by 2 bases, with 8 bases left in between. CDR3 nucleotide sequence: TGTGCCAGCAGCTTCGGGATAACTGGAAACACCATATATTTT. It codes for CASSFGITGNTIYF.

The V gene is TRBV5-1, the J gene TRBJ1-2; possible D gene TRBD1, 6 bases. V was trimmed by 6 bases and J by 6 bases, leaving 24 bases between them. CDR1 and CDR2 (germline): SGHRS, YFSETQ. There are 16 residues in the CDR3. The CDR3 sequence: CASTSTRGGPKDGYTF. DNA for the CDR3: TGCGCCAGCACCTCCACTAGGGGGGGCCCGAAGGATGGCTACACCTTC.

Concerning this clone itself: Other DNA sequences in this specimen translate into the identical CDR3. The chain links TRBV11-2 to TRBJ2-7; D is undetermined. The CDR3 runs 13 residues. V dropped 0 bases and J dropped 4 bases, with 7 bases sitting between them. Germline CDR1 and CDR2: SGHAT and FQNNGV. DNA of the CDR3: TGTGCCAGCAGCTTAGATCCTACTTACGAGCAGTACTTC. Its translation: CASSLDPTYEQYF.

This chain joins TRBV2 and TRBJ1-2; the match to TRBD1 covers 9 bases. Trimming took 10 bases from V and 4 from J; bases not matched to a gene: 13. Per the germline V gene, CDR1 is SNHLY and CDR2 is FYNNEI. The CDR3 extends over 15 amino acids. CDR3 sequence: CATLPGQGIGYGYTF. The CDR3 bases are TGTGCCACCCTGCCGGGACAGGGAATTGGCTATGGCTACACCTTC.

This rearrangement joins TRBV30 to TRBJ1-2; D is uncertain. CDR1 and CDR2 from the germline V gene are GTSNPN and SVGIG (reference sequence). V dropped 0 bases and J dropped 8 bases, with 22 bases sitting between them. The CDR3 contains 16 residues. The CDR3 coding sequence is TGTGCCTGGAGTGTTAGGCGGGATTTACGTAGTGGAGGCTACACCTTC. It specifies CAWSVRRDLRSGGYTF.

This rearrangement joins TRBV5-6 to TRBJ2-3, with TRBD2 identical over 9 bases. The CDR3 has 16 amino acids. Per the germline V gene, CDR1 is SGHDT and CDR2 is YYEEEE. J was trimmed by 3 bases and V by 2 bases; bases with no gene match: 7. This chain's CDR3 is CASSFQSSGGTDTQYF. The DNA for the CDR3 is TGTGCCAGCAGCTTTCAGTCCAGCGGGGGGACAGATACGCAGTATTTT.

The chain carries TRBV4-1 and TRBJ2-5; TRBD1 matches at 7 bases. This CDR3 has 16 residues. Unmatched junction bases numbered 13, after V lost 4 bases and J lost 5 bases. Germline CDR1 MGHRA, CDR2 YSYEKL. Here the CDR3 DNA reads TGCGCCAGCAGCCCACAAGACAGGGCCTGGAAGGAGACCCAGTACTTC. Encoded protein: CASSPQDRAWKETQYF.

The chain carries TRBV5-6 and TRBJ1-5; weak D call: TRBD1 (6 bases). V was cut by 4 bases and J by 4 bases, with 9 bases left in between. The CDR3 is 13 amino acids. Germline CDR1 and CDR2: SGHDT and YYEEEE. Here the CDR3 reads CASSPGQNQPQHF. Here the CDR3 DNA reads TGTGCCAGCAGCCCCGGACAGAATCAGCCCCAGCATTTT.

V is TRBV5-8 and J is TRBJ2-7; D is unclear. In germline, CDR1 is SGHTS, CDR2 YDEGEE. V was clipped by 0 bases and J by 7 bases, with 8 bases between them. The CDR3 sequence is 12 residues long. CDR3 DNA sequence: TGTGCCAGCAGCTTGGTCGGGTATGAGCAGTACTTC. Amino acid sequence: CASSLVGYEQYF. The whole variable domain, remainder taken from reference TRBV5-8 and TRBJ2-7, is EAGVTQSPTHLIKTRGQQATLRCSPISGHTSVYWYQQALGLGLQFLLWYDEGEERNRGNFPPRFSGRQFPNYSSELNVNALELEDSALYLCASSLVGYEQYFGPGTRLTVT.

The rearrangement joins TRBV4-1 to TRBJ1-3; the D gene is possibly TRBD1 (6 bases). The V and J ends lost 1 base and 3 bases respectively, with 13 bases between them. Germline values: CDR1 MGHRA, CDR2 YSYEKL. This CDR3 is 16 amino acids long. CDR3 nucleotides: TGCGCCAGCAGCCAAGCACAGGGACCGATTGGAAACACCATATATTTT. This encodes CASSQAQGPIGNTIYF.

This chain uses TRBV18 with TRBJ1-1, with D tentatively TRBD1 (6 bases). CDR1 is KGHSH and CDR2 is LQKENI in the germline V gene. V was cut by 0 bases and J by 6 bases, with 11 bases left in between. The CDR3 loop spans 14 amino acids. This chain's CDR3 is CASSPPQGRAEAFF. The DNA for the CDR3 is TGTGCCAGCTCACCACCGCAGGGGAGGGCTGAAGCTTTCTTT.